This entry features one T cell receptor (beta chain) sequence. Its antigen is as yet unknown. There were no patients who had received any treatment before thyroid surgery. This specimen belongs to a study of metastatic and nonmetastatic thyroid tumors. Study as a whole: Where malignant and benign thyroid patients were concerned, repertoires were compared across blood and tumor or nodule tissue. Broader study findings: Significantly higher TCR beta diversity was reportedly seen in malignant thyroid tumors than benign nodules, in blood and tumor.

The CDR3 consists of 14 residues. Trimming took off 0 bases at V and 7 bases at J, with 12 bases between the two ends. The germline V gene encodes CDR1 GTSNPN and CDR2 SVGIG (reference sequence). Per the original data handling: To classify distant metastasis in papillary thyroid cancer, a model was built from CDR3 differences across clinicopathological groups. TCRdb recomputed clones from the PCR reads via MiXCR. None of the V and J calls come from the authors' own analysis; TCRdb made them. Of roughly 48,000 clones in the sample, approximately 17% were seen once. The chain carries TRBV30 and TRBJ2-2; no firm D call. The sample consisted of blood. The sequence came from a female donor with papillary thyroid cancer or a benign thyroid nodule (not recorded which). Some clones in this sample may be carry-over from other donors' samples. DNA of the CDR3: TGTGCCTGGAGTGTACGGGTTGAGGTCGGGGAGCTGTTTTTT. Its translation: CAWSVRVEVGELFF.